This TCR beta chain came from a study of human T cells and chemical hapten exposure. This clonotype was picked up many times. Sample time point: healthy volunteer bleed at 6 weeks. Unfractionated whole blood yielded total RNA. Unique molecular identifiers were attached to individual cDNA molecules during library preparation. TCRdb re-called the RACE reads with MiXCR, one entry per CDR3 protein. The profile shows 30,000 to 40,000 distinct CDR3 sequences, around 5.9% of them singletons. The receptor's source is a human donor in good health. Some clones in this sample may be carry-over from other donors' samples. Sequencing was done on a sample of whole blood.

CDR3 DNA sequence: TGTGCCAGCAGACTGCGACAGGGCTATGAGCAGTTCTTC. Protein sequence: CASRLRQGYEQFF. The chain is built from TRBV12-3 or TRBV12-4 and TRBJ2-1, with TRBD1 identical over 7 bases. The length of the CDR3 is 13 residues. V was clipped by 6 bases and J by 8 bases; unmatched bases: 7.